Listed below are T cell receptor beta chains from one sample, sequenced in a study of shared clonotypes between healthy human individuals. Clones were sequenced by immunoSEQ multiplex PCR, and TCRdb holds only the in-frame ones, with some missing. The sample has roughly 410,000 clones, 96% seen once. The sample consisted of memory CD8+ T cells sorted from blood. These receptors all come from a man aged 25 to 45 in good health. The CDR3 runs from the conserved cysteine through the conserved F or W. A D gene is named only where the DNA matches it firmly. Where a row states a size, it is once, few, many or the class of an expanded clone; other rows omit it.

>TRBD1|TRBJ1-4|TRBV18|NA
CASSPGQGEKLFF
TGTGCCAGCTCACCCGGACAGGGTGAAAAACTGTTTTTT
>NA|TRBJ2-5|TRBV7-9|NA
CASSLALRAQETQYF
TGTGCCAGCAGCTTAGCGTTAAGGGCCCAAGAGACCCAGTACTTC
>NA|TRBJ1-2|TRBV28|NA
CASSRDSNWGFSGYTF
TGTGCCAGCAGCCGGGACTCGAACTGGGGATTTTCGGGCTACACCTTC
>NA|TRBJ2-7|TRBV7-9|NA
CASSLEGSRYF
TGTGCCAGCAGCTTGGAGGGGAGTAGGTACTTC
>TRBD2|TRBJ2-5|TRBV4-1|NA
CASSQDRASGQETQYF
TGCGCCAGCAGCCAAGATCGCGCTAGCGGCCAAGAGACCCAGTACTTC
>NA|TRBJ1-1|TRBV11-2|NA
CASSLGTRAFF
TGTGCCAGCAGCTTGGGGACGAGGGCTTTCTTT
>TRBD1|TRBJ2-5|TRBV10-3|NA
CAIWTGGTETQYF
TGTGCCATCTGGACAGGGGGCACGGAGACCCAGTACTTC
>NA|TRBJ1-1|TRBV19|NA
CASSIRDTEAFF
TGTGCCAGTAGTATCCGGGACACTGAAGCTTTCTTT
>NA|TRBJ2-5|TRBV6-1|NA
CASKVETQYF
TGTGCCAGCAAGGTTGAGACCCAGTACTTC
>NA|TRBJ2-7|TRBV5-1|NA
CASSLDKVSYEQYF
TGCGCCAGCAGCTTGGATAAGGTCTCCTACGAGCAGTACTTC
>NA|TRBJ2-5|TRBV29-1|NA
CSVLGGNGLQETQYF
TGCAGCGTTCTGGGTGGGAACGGGCTCCAAGAGACCCAGTACTTC
>TRBD2|TRBJ2-5|TRBV5-1|NA
CASSPLAGVTVGGDETQYF
TGCGCCAGCAGCCCGTTAGCGGGAGTTACGGTCGGGGGCGACGAGACCCAGTACTTC
>NA|TRBJ2-3|TRBV12-2|NA
CASRFTGEGPDTQYF
TGTGCAAGTCGCTTCACGGGAGAGGGTCCGGATACGCAGTATTTT
>NA|TRBJ1-5|TRBV5-1|NA
CASSLDVNQPQHF
TGCGCCAGCAGCTTAGACGTGAATCAGCCCCAGCATTTT
>NA|TRBJ2-7|TRBV27|NA
CASSFGITSYEQYF
TGTGCCAGCAGTTTTGGGATAACCTCCTACGAGCAGTACTTC
>NA|TRBJ2-3|TRBV28|NA
CASSLERKYQGTDTQYF
TGTGCCAGCAGTTTAGAGCGGAAGTACCAAGGTACAGATACGCAGTATTTT
>NA|TRBJ2-2|TRBV19|NA
CATNHRESNTGELFF
TGTGCCACCAATCACAGGGAATCGAACACCGGGGAGCTGTTTTTT
>NA|TRBJ2-5|TRBV5-1|once
CAGSLAGGQIQETQYF
TGCGCCGGCAGCTTGGCCGGGGGACAGATCCAAGAGACCCAGTACTTC
>TRBD2|TRBJ2-5|TRBV13|NA
CASSLGTSGYIQETQYF
TGTGCCAGCAGCTTAGGGACTAGCGGGTATATACAAGAGACCCAGTACTTC
>NA|TRBJ2-1|TRBV14|NA
CASSQEAGWGNEQFF
TGTGCCAGCAGCCAAGAGGCAGGGTGGGGGAATGAGCAGTTCTTC
>NA|TRBJ2-3|TRBV30|NA
CAWTGSTDTQYF
TGTGCCTGGACAGGGAGCACAGATACGCAGTATTTT
>NA|TRBJ2-2|TRBV27|NA
CASSLIGGAGELFF
TGTGCCAGCAGTTTAATAGGAGGAGCCGGGGAGCTGTTTTTT
>TRBD2|TRBJ2-7|TRBV15|NA
CATSRDRLAGRGEQYF
TGTGCCACCAGCAGAGATCGACTAGCGGGACGTGGGGAGCAGTACTTC
>NA|TRBJ2-3|TRBV7-2|NA
CASSLTATDTQYF
TGTGCCAGCAGCCTAACAGCCACAGATACGCAGTATTTT
>TRBD2|TRBJ2-7|TRBV7-2|NA
CASSLGGRFYEQYF
TGTGCCAGCAGCTTGGGGGGGAGGTTCTACGAGCAGTACTTC
>NA|TRBJ2-5|TRBV7-7|once
CASSSRTNSVETQYF
TGTGCTAGCAGCTCCCGTACTAATAGTGTAGAGACCCAGTACTTC
>NA|TRBJ2-3|TRBV27|NA
CASSLNGRGADTQYF
TGTGCCAGCAGTTTAAACGGGAGAGGGGCAGATACGCAGTATTTT
>TRBD1|TRBJ2-2|TRBV4-1|NA
CASSQGRRTGEPSNTGELFF
TGCGCCAGCAGCCAAGGACGAAGGACAGGGGAACCTTCGAACACCGGGGAGCTGTTTTTT